Listed below are T cell receptor beta chains from one sample, sequenced in a study of T cells in Graves' hyperthyroidism and ophthalmopathy. MiXCR was run by TCRdb on the multiplex PCR reads, yielding one entry per CDR3 protein. The sample yields a few hundred thousand distinct CDR3 sequences, approximately 14% seen once. The sequenced sample consisted of blood. These receptors were obtained from a woman aged 18-29 years with Graves' hyperthyroidism. Both conserved end residues are part of each CDR3. The D gene is left open where the match is weak.

TRBV12-3/TRBV12-4,TRBJ1-5,-,CASSLGVRNNQPQHF
TRBV6-5,TRBJ1-5,-,CASSYSSQSNQPQHF
TRBV6-1,TRBJ1-4,-,CASLNQYGKLFF
TRBV12-3/TRBV12-4,TRBJ2-7,-,CASSSSASSYEQYF
TRBV2,TRBJ2-7,TRBD1,CASFGQGANEQYF
TRBV11-2,TRBJ2-2,TRBD1,CASSLRQGAGELFF
TRBV18,TRBJ1-4,TRBD1,CASSPTGAEKLFF
TRBV10-3,TRBJ2-7,TRBD1,CAITPGQGAGEQYF
TRBV18,TRBJ2-2,-,CASSPRRNTGELFF
TRBV13,TRBJ1-2,TRBD1,CASSLPTGAYGYTF
TRBV12-3/TRBV12-4,TRBJ2-3,TRBD1,CASSLQGQGKDTQYF
TRBV7-9,TRBJ2-1,-,CASSLSVQVGEQFF
TRBV16,TRBJ1-1,-,CASSQSSSGRGYTYTEAFF
TRBV12-3/TRBV12-4,TRBJ2-1,TRBD2,CASSLRLARNEQFF
TRBV12-3/TRBV12-4,TRBJ1-2,-,CASSLGGGEGYTF
TRBV9,TRBJ1-1,-,CASSVASGYTEAFF
TRBV28,TRBJ2-3,TRBD1,CASSLQGASYTDTQYF
TRBV18,TRBJ2-7,-,CASSPFDDSSYEQYF
TRBV20-1,TRBJ2-7,TRBD2,CSARDSAGGTYEQYF
TRBV7-8,TRBJ2-7,TRBD1,CASSSKTGGEYEQYF
TRBV2,TRBJ2-1,TRBD2,CASRRTSGSSYNEQFF
TRBV19,TRBJ2-1,TRBD2,CASSIGGRVHNEQFF
TRBV2,TRBJ2-1,TRBD1,CASSEDRYNEQFF
TRBV7-4,TRBJ2-2,-,CASSPREEGWTAEIGELFF
TRBV10-3,TRBJ2-2,-,CAISASDRQAGELFF
TRBV3-1,TRBJ2-2,TRBD2,CASSSEGRAFGELFF
TRBV7-9,TRBJ2-7,-,CASSLVDYEQYF
TRBV3-1,TRBJ2-7,-,CASSQSAHYEQYF
TRBV15,TRBJ2-5,TRBD1,CATSRRAGQGAETQYF
TRBV11-3,TRBJ2-1,TRBD1,CASSSWTGGATNEQFF
TRBV6-1,TRBJ2-1,-,CASSPSLALSSYNEQFF
TRBV28,TRBJ2-7,-,CASSLCHMVQRKTYEQYF
TRBV2,TRBJ2-3,TRBD2,CATQPLAGSTDTQYF
TRBV6-1,TRBJ1-1,-,CASTSTPGLRGRTEAFF
TRBV5-1,TRBJ2-7,TRBD2,CASSLEGDLAGGYYEQYF
TRBV20-1,TRBJ2-6,-,CSAREQGRSGGANVLTF
TRBV20-1,TRBJ2-7,-,CSAQPGVYEQYF
TRBV30,TRBJ2-1,-,CAWMQGPRRNNEQFF
TRBV2,TRBJ1-1,TRBD1,CASSDIETGGNEAFF
TRBV12-3/TRBV12-4,TRBJ1-2,TRBD1,CASRRDRGYYGYTF
TRBV7-9,TRBJ2-1,TRBD2,CASSLASLASEQFF
TRBV5-6,TRBJ2-7,-,CASTGGSGEQYF
TRBV18,TRBJ2-3,-,CASSPARSGTDTQYF
TRBV19,TRBJ1-6,-,CASGGGRGSPLHF
TRBV18,TRBJ1-4,-,CASSPGRGEKLFF
TRBV29-1,TRBJ2-5,-,CSVEWGDDRQETQYF
TRBV19,TRBJ1-4,-,CASTRGQGNEKLFF
TRBV6-1,TRBJ2-5,-,CASRPTVWMEETQYF
TRBV6-1,TRBJ2-7,TRBD1,CASSNRDRDYEQYF
TRBV15,TRBJ1-4,TRBD1,CVTSRDGSQGAEKLFF
TRBV12-3/TRBV12-4,TRBJ2-5,TRBD1,CASSQGQGARETQYF
TRBV6-4,TRBJ2-3,-,CASSEGESTDTQYF
TRBV29-1,TRBJ1-4,TRBD1,CSAAGTGGEKLFF
TRBV28,TRBJ1-3,-,CASSKANTIYF
TRBV20-1,TRBJ1-4,-,CSAADPTTNEKLFF